Detailed here is one T cell receptor (beta chain). The data stem from a study of blood T cell repertoires in COVID-19. Study as a whole: COVID-19 samples, acute and convalescent, were from the United States, Italy and Spain. T cells, B-cell-depleted T cells, or PBMCs supplied cDNA or gDNA.

Per the authors' pipeline: Estimates of nucleated cell counts were drawn from the amplification of reference gene primers. Here immunoSEQ multiplex PCR was the method, and the copy in TCRdb shows in-frame clones only, minus some. That table supplies the V and J calls and clone size; D and trimming were determined from the DNA. The table shows under 95,000 clones, with around 82% occurring only once. The CDR3 sequence is 15 residues long. Germline-derived CDR1 and CDR2 are SNHLY and FYNNEI. V gave up 6 bases and J gave up 1 base; unmatched junction bases: 6. The chain combines TRBV2 with TRBJ2-5; TRBD2 matches at 9 bases. The receptor was derived from an elderly woman with acute or convalescent COVID-19. The sample comprised peripheral blood. CDR3 in amino acids: CASRNSGRPQETQYF. For the CDR3, the DNA is TGTGCCAGCAGAAACAGCGGGAGGCCCCAAGAGACCCAGTACTTC. The full variable domain, rest sourced from reference TRBV2 and TRBJ2-5, is EPEVTQTPSHQVTQMGQEVILRCVPISNHLYFYWYRQILGQKVEFLVSFYNNEISEKSEIFDDQFSVERPDGSNFTLKIRSTKLEDSAMYFCASRNSGRPQETQYFGPGTRLLVL.